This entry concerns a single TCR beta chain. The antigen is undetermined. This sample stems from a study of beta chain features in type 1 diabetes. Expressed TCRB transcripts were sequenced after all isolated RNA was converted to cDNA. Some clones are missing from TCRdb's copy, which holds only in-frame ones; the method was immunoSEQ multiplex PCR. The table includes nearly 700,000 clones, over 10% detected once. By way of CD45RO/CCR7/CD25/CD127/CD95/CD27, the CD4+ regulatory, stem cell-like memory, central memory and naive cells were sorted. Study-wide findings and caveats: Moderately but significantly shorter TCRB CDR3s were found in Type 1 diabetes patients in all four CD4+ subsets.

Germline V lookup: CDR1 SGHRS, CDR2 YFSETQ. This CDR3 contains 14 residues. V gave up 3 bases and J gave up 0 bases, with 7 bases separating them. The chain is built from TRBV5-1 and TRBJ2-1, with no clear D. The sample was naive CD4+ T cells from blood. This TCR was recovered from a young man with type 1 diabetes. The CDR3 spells CASSSPPSYNEQFF. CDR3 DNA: TGCGCCAGCAGCTCCCCCCCCTCCTACAATGAGCAGTTCTTC. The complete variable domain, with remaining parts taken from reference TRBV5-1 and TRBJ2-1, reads KAGVTQTPRYLIKTRGQQVTLSCSPISGHRSVSWYQQTPGQGLQFLFEYFSETQRNKGNFPGRFSGRQFSNSRSEMNVSTLELGDSALYLCASSSPPSYNEQFFGPGTRLTVL.